Listed below are T cell receptor beta chains from one sample, sequenced in a study of post-analysis software for immune sequencing data. TCRdb processed the PCR reads anew with MiXCR; each CDR3 protein has one entry. The data show 700,000 to 800,000 distinct CDR3 sequences, about 27% seen once. Sequenced sample: blood. The receptor source for this set is a girl under 18 with multiple sclerosis. CDR3s include the opening cysteine and the closing phenylalanine or tryptophan. The order of the fields is D gene, V gene, clone size, J gene, CDR3 DNA, CDR3 protein. The D gene is left open where the match is weak. Not all rows give a size; the values are once, few, many and, for expanded clones, a class.

NA	TRBV28	NA	TRBJ1-5	TGTGCCACCAAAGTTCCGCCCTGGGCTTTGCATTTT	CATKVPPWALHF
TRBD1	TRBV29-1	NA	TRBJ1-2	TGCAGCGTTGGGACCGCCGGGACAGGGGGTACCTATGGCTACACCTTC	CSVGTAGTGGTYGYTF
NA	TRBV7-2	NA	TRBJ2-7	TGTGCCAGCAGCTTAGATGAGCGGCTGGCCTACGAGCAGTACTTC	CASSLDERLAYEQYF
TRBD1	TRBV2	NA	TRBJ1-1	TGTGCCAGCGACCATCAAGGGACAGGGGGCACTGAAGCTTTCTTT	CASDHQGTGGTEAFF
TRBD2	TRBV20-1	NA	TRBJ2-1	TGCAGTGCCAACAGCGGGAGGGCAAGGAATGAGCAGTTCTTC	CSANSGRARNEQFF
TRBD2	TRBV7-9	NA	TRBJ2-1	TGTGCCAGCAGCCCATCGGGACTAGCGGGGCTTACGCAGTTCTTC	CASSPSGLAGLTQFF
NA	TRBV11-2	few	TRBJ2-7	TGTGCCAGCAGCTTAGTTAGGGCACGGCGTACTCCCTACGAGCAGTACTTC	CASSLVRARRTPYEQYF
NA	TRBV20-1	NA	TRBJ2-7	TGCAGTGCTAGAACGGCAGGGTCCGAGCAGTACTTC	CSARTAGSEQYF
TRBD2	TRBV5-1	NA	TRBJ2-7	TGCGCCAGCAGCTCCCCGGGACTAGCGGGAGTCCACGAGCAGTACTTC	CASSSPGLAGVHEQYF
TRBD2	TRBV5-6	few	TRBJ2-1	TGTGCCAGCAGCTTGGTGCTAGCGGAGTGGGAGCAGTTCTTC	CASSLVLAEWEQFF
NA	TRBV20-1	few	TRBJ2-1	TGCAGTGCTAGTAAGGGGACGGCTAATGAGCAGTTCTTC	CSASKGTANEQFF
NA	TRBV20-1	few	TRBJ1-5	TGCAGTGCTCTACGGGTAGGGAGTAATCAGCCCCAGCATTTT	CSALRVGSNQPQHF
NA	TRBV4-1	NA	TRBJ2-1	TGCGCCAGCAGCCAAGATCTGAATGAGCAGTTCTTC	CASSQDLNEQFF
TRBD1	TRBV5-1	NA	TRBJ2-1	TGCGCCAGCAGCCGCCAAGGACAGGGAGTCGATGAGCAGTTCTTC	CASSRQGQGVDEQFF
NA	TRBV18	few	TRBJ1-2	TGTGCCAGCTCACCCCGCGGAGGGATGAATGGCTACACCTTC	CASSPRGGMNGYTF
NA	TRBV2	NA	TRBJ2-2	TGTGCCAGCAACAGTAACACCGGGGAGCTGTTTTTT	CASNSNTGELFF
TRBD2	TRBV7-9	few	TRBJ2-5	TGTGCCAGCAGCCTCCGACTAGCGGGACAAGAGACCCAGTACTTC	CASSLRLAGQETQYF
NA	TRBV7-2	once	TRBJ2-1	TGTGCCGCGGGCCGGAGCTCCTACAATGAGCAGTTCTTC	CAAGRSSYNEQFF
NA	TRBV9	NA	TRBJ2-7	TGTGCCAGCAGCCCCCGGGGAAACAATGAGCAGTACTTC	CASSPRGNNEQYF
NA	TRBV6-5	NA	TRBJ2-7	TGTGCCAGCAGCCAGGACACCCTTACCTACGAGCAGTACTTC	CASSQDTLTYEQYF
TRBD1	TRBV29-1	few	TRBJ1-1	TGCAGCGCCCTGACAGGGGCTGAAGCTTTCTTT	CSALTGAEAFF
TRBD2	TRBV6-6	NA	TRBJ2-7	TGTGCCAGCAGACTAGCGGGAGACGAGCAGTACTTC	CASRLAGDEQYF
TRBD1	TRBV10-3	few	TRBJ2-1	TGTGCCATCAGGGAACCGGGACAGGGGATTAGCTACAATGAGCAGTTCTTC	CAIREPGQGISYNEQFF
NA	TRBV4-1	few	TRBJ2-5	TGCGCCAGCAGCCGAGTCGTCAGCCAAGAGACCCAGTACTTC	CASSRVVSQETQYF
TRBD1	TRBV5-1	NA	TRBJ2-5	TGCGCCAGCAAGGACAGGGCGGAGCAGACCCAGTACTTC	CASKDRAEQTQYF
NA	TRBV6-5	NA	TRBJ2-4	TGTGCCAGCAGCCCAACCATGAACATTCAGTACTTC	CASSPTMNIQYF
NA	TRBV29-1	once	TRBJ2-1	TGCAGCGTTGAACAGAGGTCCAATGAGCAGTTCTTC	CSVEQRSNEQFF
NA	TRBV9	NA	TRBJ2-3	TGTGCCAGCAGCAGAGGGGGAGTCAGAGATACGCAGTATTTT	CASSRGGVRDTQYF
TRBD2	TRBV7-2	many	TRBJ2-1	TGTGCCAGCAGCACGGGAGGGCCGGCCTACAATGAGCAGTTCTTC	CASSTGGPAYNEQFF
NA	TRBV7-9	NA	TRBJ1-4	TGTGCCAGCAGCCGTTTCGTAGCAGACCGTGAAAAACTGTTTTTT	CASSRFVADREKLFF
TRBD2	TRBV7-2	few	TRBJ2-3	TGTGCCAGCAGCTTAGCGGGAGCGGGAGGGCCTCTGGTATATACGCAGTATTTT	CASSLAGAGGPLVYTQYF
NA	TRBV7-2	few	TRBJ1-1	TGTGCCAGCAGCTTTACTGAAGCTTTCTTT	CASSFTEAFF
TRBD2	TRBV29-1	NA	TRBJ2-3	TGCAGCGTTGATTCCGCGATGTCAGCGGGAGGCACAGATACGCAGTATTTT	CSVDSAMSAGGTDTQYF
NA	TRBV3-1	NA	TRBJ2-5	TGTGCCAGCAGCCAGGGGGACTCACCGCGGGAGACCCAGTACTTC	CASSQGDSPRETQYF
NA	TRBV20-1	NA	TRBJ2-5	TGCAGTGCTGGGAACCCAGTGGGACTCCAAGAGACCCAGTACTTC	CSAGNPVGLQETQYF
NA	TRBV3-1	NA	TRBJ1-6	TGTGCCAGCAGCCTCGAGGGATACAATTCACCCCTCCACTTT	CASSLEGYNSPLHF
NA	TRBV2	NA	TRBJ2-5	TGTGCCAGCAGTGGGGGCAGGGTGGCGACCCAGTACTTC	CASSGGRVATQYF
NA	TRBV6-7	once	TRBJ1-5	TGTGCCAGCAGTTACTCGACGACGGCTAGCAATCAGCCCCAGCATTTT	CASSYSTTASNQPQHF
NA	TRBV7-9	NA	TRBJ1-5	TGTGCCAGCAGCTTCGACAGTAGCAATCAGCCCCAGCATTTT	CASSFDSSNQPQHF
TRBD2	TRBV10-3	NA	TRBJ2-5	TGTGCCATCAGTGCGGTAGCTAGCGGGGAGGAGACCCAGTACTTC	CAISAVASGEETQYF
TRBD2	TRBV6-4	NA	TRBJ2-5	TGTGCCAGCAGTGACTCTAGCGGGGGGTGCAATGAGCAGTACTTC	CASSDSSGGCNEQYF
TRBD1	TRBV12-5	NA	TRBJ2-7	TGTGCTAGTGGTGACAGGGCTTCCGAGCAGTACTTC	CASGDRASEQYF
NA	TRBV7-9	NA	TRBJ2-7	TGTGCCAGCAGCACCCTACAGTCCTCCTACGAGCAGTACTTC	CASSTLQSSYEQYF
TRBD1	TRBV6-4	few	TRBJ1-5	TGTGCCACCGTCTACTATCAGGGGGCCGATCAGCCCCAGCATTTT	CATVYYQGADQPQHF
TRBD2	TRBV29-1	few	TRBJ2-7	TGCAGCGTGACGGGAGGGAGCTCCTACGAGCAGTACTTC	CSVTGGSSYEQYF
NA	TRBV7-9	NA	TRBJ2-1	TGTGCCAGCAGCCCCGCGCAGGTACCTCTTGGTGAGCAGTTCTTC	CASSPAQVPLGEQFF
NA	TRBV7-6	NA	TRBJ2-1	TGTGCCAGCAGCTCTACCGGGGCCGGATACAATGAGCAGTTCTTC	CASSSTGAGYNEQFF
TRBD1	TRBV5-1	NA	TRBJ2-5	TGCGCCAGCAGCCGAACCGGGACAGGGTACCAAGAGACCCAGTACTTC	CASSRTGTGYQETQYF
TRBD2	TRBV7-9	NA	TRBJ2-5	TGTGCCAGCAGCCCCGGGACTAGCGGAGCATTCCAAGAGACCCAGTACTTC	CASSPGTSGAFQETQYF
TRBD1	TRBV28	few	TRBJ2-7	TGTGCCAGCAGGCCACCGGGACAGGGGACCCACGAGCAGTACTTC	CASRPPGQGTHEQYF
TRBD1	TRBV20-1	NA	TRBJ1-4	TGCAGTGCTAGACCGGACAGGTCTAATGAAAAACTGTTTTTT	CSARPDRSNEKLFF
NA	TRBV5-1	few	TRBJ2-5	TGCGCCAGCAGCTTGGGGGCAGGCTTTATGGAGACCCAGTACTTC	CASSLGAGFMETQYF
TRBD2	TRBV28	NA	TRBJ2-7	TGTGCCAGCGGAACTAGCGGGCCCTCCTACGAGCAGTACTTC	CASGTSGPSYEQYF